This T cell receptor beta chain was profiled in a study of spatial heterogeneity in lung cancer. Study in general: Sequence detection consistently recorded a greater number of beta-chain than alpha-chain sequences. The study's findings and limits: How many expanded intratumoral alpha and beta TCRs were present tracked the tumor mutation count, which was a count of nonsynonymous mutations. Coverage of tumor T cells, by estimate, reached around 7.6% for alpha chains and less than 15% for beta chains.

Germline CDR1 and CDR2: SNHLY and FYNNEI. Germline trimming cut 11 bases from V and 4 bases from J; bases unmatched to any gene: 11. The CDR3 runs 15 residues. Time point in this sample: sample taken at primary tumor resection. The cohort: approximately 66 early-stage, untreated non-small cell lung cancer patients. One entry per CDR3 protein, called by TCRdb with MiXCR from the 5' RACE reads. The sample consists of roughly 3,000 distinct CDR3 sequences, roughly 14% of them appearing once. This clonotype has a count of ten or more. The antigen is undetermined. The clonotype was recovered from a female donor with early-stage non-small cell lung cancer. Source: lung tumor tissue, taken at surgery. The chain recombines TRBV2 with TRBJ2-2, with 9 bases aligning to TRBD2. CDR3 nucleotide sequence: TGTGCCTGCAAACCGGGACTAGCCTCCACCGGGGAGCTGTTTTTT. Residues: CACKPGLASTGELFF.